This TCR beta chain is drawn from a study of T-cell reconstitution after alpha-beta-depleted transplantation in children. General study findings and limits: Alpha-beta T cells present about two months after transplant were reported to originate from several hundred expanded graft clones. One year after transplant, T-cell counts and diversity came mostly from newly produced T cells.

Preparation of the TCRbeta library was carried out with unique molecular identifiers. TCRdb analysed the PCR reads with MiXCR anew, one entry per CDR3 protein. The repertoire holds roughly 200,000 distinct CDR3 sequences, with around 9.9% as singletons. Comment on this clonotype: Its specificity is unknown.

CDR3 length equals 13 residues. Germline V gives CDR1 MNHEY, CDR2 SMNVEV (reference sequence). Trimming left V 5 bases short and J 8 bases short, with 15 bases between. The specimen was PBMCs, collected before TCRalphabeta/CD19-depleted stem cell transplant. This chain joins TRBV27 and TRBJ1-1, with unresolved D. The source is a child less than two years old with acute myeloid leukemia, due to receive a stem cell transplant. For the CDR3, the DNA is TGTGCCAGCAGTAACGCCCTAAATAGGGAAGCTTTCTTT. Encoded protein: CASSNALNREAFF.